Listed here are 24 T cell receptor beta chains from one sample, sequenced in a study of blood T cell repertoires in COVID-19. Method: immunoSEQ multiplex PCR; TCRdb's copy keeps in-frame clones and lacks some. Here the sample spans about 240,000 clones, 80% to 90% being singletons. Sequencing used PBMCs or T cells enriched from blood (not recorded which). All receptors come from a woman in her 30s with acute COVID-19.

V gene TRBV7-6 combines with J gene TRBJ1-1; no firm D call. The CDR3 consists of 17 residues. Germline loops: CDR1 SGHVS, CDR2 FNYEAQ. Trimming stripped 5 bases from V and 4 bases from J, with 23 bases between. The CDR3 DNA is TGTGCCAGCAGCGCTACCGGGCCGCCCCGGGAGAGCACTGAAGCTTTCTTT. It encodes CASSATGPPRESTEAFF.

V usage is TRBV19 and J usage is TRBJ1-2; D remains ambiguous. The CDR3 is 11 amino acids. V was shortened by 8 bases and J by 3 bases, with 7 bases between the two germline ends. Germline CDR1 LNHDA, CDR2 SQIVND (reference sequence). The CDR3 DNA follows: TGTGCCAGTGGCCGGGACTATGGCTACACCTTC. This gives the protein CASGRDYGYTF.

The gene calls are TRBV5-6 and TRBJ1-6; D remains ambiguous. The ends were cut back, 3 bases at V and 1 base at J, with 17 bases in the middle. The germline V gene encodes CDR1 SGHDT and CDR2 YYEEEE. This CDR3 is 18 amino acids long. CDR3 protein: CASSYGDSNGSYNSPLHF. The CDR3 DNA reads TGTGCCAGCAGCTACGGGGATTCCAATGGGTCCTATAATTCACCCCTCCACTTT.

This clone was recorded only once. This sequence joins TRBV5-4 and TRBJ1-5, with D tentatively TRBD1 (6 bases). Germline V gene lookup returns CDR1 SGHNT and CDR2 YYREEE (reference sequence). Trimming removed 1 base from V and 2 bases from J, with 10 bases in between. The CDR3 runs 15 residues. The chain's CDR3 is CASSLRGSGNQPQHF. The CDR3, as DNA: TGTGCCAGCAGCTTGAGGGGGTCGGGCAATCAGCCCCAGCATTTT.

The rearrangement links TRBV6-5 to TRBJ2-7; tentative D call: TRBD1 (5 bases). This CDR3 is 15 amino acids long. Germline CDR1 MNHEY, CDR2 SVGAGI. The ends were cut back, 6 bases at V and 2 bases at J, with 17 bases in the middle. CDR3 in amino acids: CASRKTALPTYEQYF. The CDR3 region has the DNA TGTGCCAGCAGAAAGACAGCACTTCCCACCTACGAGCAGTACTTC.

The CDR3 spells CASRSQDRDYGYTF. The CDR3 nucleotides are TGTGCCAGCAGATCCCAGGACAGGGACTATGGCTACACCTTC. The gene calls are TRBV28 and TRBJ1-2, with 8 bases aligning to TRBD1. The CDR3 is 14 amino acids. Germline loops: CDR1 MDHEN, CDR2 SYDVKM. V dropped 6 bases and J dropped 3; count of bases not matched to a gene: 6.

This rearrangement joins TRBV5-1 to TRBJ2-1; D gene unclear. The CDR3 totals 13 residues. Germline assignment: CDR1 SGHRS and CDR2 YFSETQ. Deletions cut 0 bases from V and 8 bases from J, with 9 bases between. The CDR3 is CASSLGVIDEQFF. DNA for the CDR3: TGCGCCAGCAGCTTGGGAGTGATCGATGAGCAGTTCTTC.

The chain is built from TRBV7-2 and TRBJ1-5, with 8 bases that match TRBD1. Germline V gene lookup returns CDR1 SGHTA and CDR2 FQGNSA. Trimming removed 5 bases from V and 0 bases from J; junction bases left unmatched: 6. This CDR3 is 16 amino acids long. CDR3 protein: CASSVTGGGSNQPQHF. CDR3 in DNA: TGTGCCAGCAGCGTAACAGGGGGGGGTAGCAATCAGCCCCAGCATTTT.

The chain's CDR3 is CASGLSWRDAGELFF. CDR3 coding DNA: TGCGCCAGCGGCCTAAGTTGGAGGGATGCCGGGGAGCTGTTTTTT. V usage is TRBV4-3 and J usage is TRBJ2-2; D possibly corresponds to TRBD2 (6 bases). This CDR3 contains 15 residues. V was trimmed by 8 bases and J by 6 bases, leaving 19 bases between them. The germline V gene encodes CDR1 LGHNA and CDR2 YSLEER.

V and J are TRBV3-1 (or the pseudogene TRBV3-2) and TRBJ1-3; 7 bases align to TRBD1. The CDR3 has 14 amino acids. In germline, CDR1 is LGHDT, CDR2 YNNKEL (reference sequence). V lost 5 bases to trimming and J lost 4 bases; unmatched junction nucleotides: 5. The CDR3 spells CASSIWGQGNTIYF. The CDR3 nucleotides are TGTGCCAGCAGCATATGGGGACAGGGAAACACCATATATTTT.

The gene calls are TRBV11-2 and TRBJ2-1; D is possibly TRBD2 (6 bases). The germline CDR1 and CDR2 sequences are SGHAT and FQNNGV. The CDR3 spans 12 residues. V was clipped by 3 bases and J by 14 bases, with 14 bases between them. The CDR3 DNA sequence: TGTGCCAGCAGCTTCAGACTAGTAGATAAGTTCTTC. Translating gives CASSFRLVDKFF. Full variable domain (missing parts from reference TRBV11-2 and TRBJ2-1): EAGVAQSPRYKIIEKRQSVAFWCNPISGHATLYWYQQILGQGPKLLIQFQNNGVVDDSQLPKDRFSAERLKGVDSTLKIQPAKLEDSAVYLCASSFRLVDKFFGPGTRLTVL.

This rearrangement joins TRBV7-2 to TRBJ2-1; possible D gene TRBD1, 6 bases. Germline CDR1 SGHTA, CDR2 FQGNSA. V gave up 3 bases and J gave up 7 bases, with 7 bases separating them. The CDR3 length is 12 residues. The CDR3 DNA sequence: TGTGCCAGCAGCTTGGGACAAAATGAGCAGTTCTTC. It is translated as CASSLGQNEQFF.

The rearrangement links TRBV21-1 to TRBJ2-7; the table's D call, TRBD1, has no DNA check behind it. TRBV21-1 is given as a pseudogene. This CDR3 comprises 13 residues. CDR3 in amino acids: CASSPPQDYEQYF. The CDR3 nucleotides read TGTGCCAGCAGCCCACCTCAGGACTACGAGCAGTACTTC.

Concerning this clone: The junction does not match germline at one end; this may be a read error. The chain combines TRBV15 with TRBJ1-5; D unresolved. Germline CDR1 LNHNV, CDR2 YYDKDF (reference sequence). The length of the CDR3 is 16 residues. DNA of the CDR3: TGTGCCACCAGCAGAGATCGTAGAGGTAGCGATCAGCCCCAGCATTTT. Translation gives CATSRDRRGSDQPQHF.

The chain joins TRBV6-2 or TRBV6-3 to TRBJ1-5; 9 bases agree with TRBD1. V gave up 7 bases and J gave up 5 bases; unmatched junction bases: 6. Germline CDR1 is MNHEY and CDR2 is SVGEGT. The CDR3 totals 14 residues. The CDR3 region is CASTPDRGDQPQHF. DNA of the CDR3: TGTGCCAGCACCCCGGACAGGGGAGATCAGCCCCAGCATTTT.

This sequence joins TRBV11-2 and TRBJ2-7; the match to TRBD1 covers 10 bases. With 5 bases clipped from V and 3 bases from J, the junction kept 13 bases outside the gene matches. This CDR3 comprises 17 residues. The germline V gene has CDR1 SGHAT and CDR2 FQNNGV. The CDR3 loop is CASSGDRGETRFYEQYF. The CDR3 bases are TGTGCCAGCAGCGGGGACAGGGGAGAGACAAGGTTCTACGAGCAGTACTTC.

For the CDR3, the DNA is TGCAGTGCTCGTGACCCCGGGGGTGGGAAGAACTATGGCTACACCTTC. It is translated as CSARDPGGGKNYGYTF. This chain joins TRBV20-1 and TRBJ1-2; D perhaps matches TRBD1 (5 bases). The V gene lost 5 bases and the J gene lost 2 bases, with 21 bases spanning the gap. The CDR3 has 16 residues. Germline values: CDR1 DFQATT, CDR2 SNEGSKA (reference sequence).

The chain recombines TRBV5-1 with TRBJ2-7, with D perhaps matching TRBD1 (5 bases). Germline values: CDR1 SGHRS, CDR2 YFSETQ. CDR3 length equals 14 residues. Trimming removed 4 bases from V and 3 bases from J, with 14 bases in between. CDR3 amino acids: CASSLDRNLYEQYF. The CDR3 coding sequence is TGCGCCAGCAGCCTTGACAGAAACCTCTACGAGCAGTACTTC.

The gene calls are TRBV27 and TRBJ1-2; TRBD1 might be the D (6 bases). The CDR3 totals 13 residues. Trimming shortened V by 5 bases and J by 4 bases, and 11 bases separated the two germline ends. Looked up from germline, CDR1 is MNHEY and CDR2 is SMNVEV (reference sequence). The CDR3 loop is CASSPTGIYGYTF. The CDR3 nucleotides read TGTGCCAGCAGTCCTACAGGGATCTATGGCTACACCTTC.

This chain joins TRBV5-4 and TRBJ2-1; 8 bases are shared with TRBD2. CDR1 is SGHNT, CDR2 YYREEE, per germline (reference sequence). This CDR3 is 11 amino acids long. The CDR3: CPRGGTNEQFF. CDR3 in DNA: TGTCCCCGGGGGGGGACCAATGAGCAGTTCTTC.

The chain carries TRBV6-5 and TRBJ1-6, with D perhaps TRBD1 (5 bases). Germline V gene lookup returns CDR1 MNHEY and CDR2 SVGAGI. This CDR3 has 13 amino acids. The ends were cut back, 6 bases at V and 10 bases at J, with 13 bases in the middle. CDR3 in amino acids: CASSPGFNSPLHF. The CDR3 nucleotides are TGTGCCAGCAGCCCAGGGTTCAACTCACCCCTCCACTTT.

The chain recombines TRBV9 with TRBJ1-4; TRBD1 agrees at 7 bases. Germline CDR1 and CDR2: SGDLS and YYNGEE. V gave up 4 bases and J gave up 4 bases; unmatched junction bases: 10. This CDR3 has 16 residues. The CDR3 coding sequence is TGTGCCAGCAGCCCACGCGATGGGACAGATAATGAAAAACTGTTTTTT. It specifies CASSPRDGTDNEKLFF.

The chain joins TRBV19 to TRBJ2-2; D is uncertain. CDR1 LNHDA and CDR2 SQIVND come from the germline V gene (reference sequence). V shed 3 bases and J shed 6 bases, with 11 bases lying between them. The CDR3 is 14 amino acids. The CDR3 loop is CASSIDKVSGELFF. DNA of the CDR3: TGTGCCAGTAGTATCGACAAGGTCTCCGGGGAGCTGTTTTTT. The full variable domain, completed using reference TRBV19 and TRBJ2-2, is DGGITQSPKYLFRKEGQNVTLSCEQNLNHDAMYWYRQDPGQGLRLIYYSQIVNDFQKGDIAEGYSVSREKKESFPLTVTSAQKNPTAFYLCASSIDKVSGELFFGEGSRLTVL.

The count of this clone is one. The chain links TRBV6-5 to TRBJ1-1; no reliable D call. Per germline, CDR1 MNHEY and CDR2 SVGAGI. Trimming removed 4 bases at V and 1 base at J, with 16 bases between. The CDR3 spans 16 residues. CDR3 sequence: CASSSILGRENTEAFF. The CDR3 DNA reads TGTGCCAGCAGTTCTATCCTAGGGAGGGAGAACACTGAAGCTTTCTTT.